This T cell receptor (beta chain) was recorded in a study of human T cells and chemical hapten exposure. Study information: TCR yield per sample varied, mainly due to pooled library volumes.

The CDR3 is 11 residues long. The germline CDR1 and CDR2 sequences are SQVTM and ANQGSEA. Trimming took 3 bases from V and 5 from J, leaving 8 bases between them. Indicated time point: patch test 1, 2 weeks after DPC sensitization. The treatment here: therapeutic diphenylcyclopropenone sensitization with weekly scalp DPC. This clonotype was recorded many times. TCRdb re-derived calls from the RACE reads in MiXCR, one entry per CDR3 protein. The sample consists of about 99,000 distinct CDR3 sequences, roughly 12% of them appearing once. Material: whole blood, obtained in connection with sensitization to the hapten diphenylcyclopropenone (DPC). This sequence was found in a woman aged 40-49 years with alopecia areata. Some clones in this sample may be carry-over from other donors' samples. The V call is TRBV29-1, the J call TRBJ2-7; possibly TRBD1 for D (6 bases). The CDR3, as DNA: TGCAGCGTTGAGACAGGAGACGAGCAGTACTTC. This translates into CSVETGDEQYF.